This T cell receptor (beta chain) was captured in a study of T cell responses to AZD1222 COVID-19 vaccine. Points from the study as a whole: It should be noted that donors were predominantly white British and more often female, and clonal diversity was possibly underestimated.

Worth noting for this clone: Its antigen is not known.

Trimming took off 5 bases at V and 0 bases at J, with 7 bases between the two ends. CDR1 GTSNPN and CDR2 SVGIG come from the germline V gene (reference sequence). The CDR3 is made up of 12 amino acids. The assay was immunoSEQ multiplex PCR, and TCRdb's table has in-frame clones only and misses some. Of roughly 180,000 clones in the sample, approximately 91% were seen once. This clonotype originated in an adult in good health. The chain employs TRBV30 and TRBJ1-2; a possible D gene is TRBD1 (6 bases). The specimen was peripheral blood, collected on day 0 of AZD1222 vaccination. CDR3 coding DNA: TGTGCCTGGGCAGGGGCTAACTATGGCTACACCTTC. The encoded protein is CAWAGANYGYTF.